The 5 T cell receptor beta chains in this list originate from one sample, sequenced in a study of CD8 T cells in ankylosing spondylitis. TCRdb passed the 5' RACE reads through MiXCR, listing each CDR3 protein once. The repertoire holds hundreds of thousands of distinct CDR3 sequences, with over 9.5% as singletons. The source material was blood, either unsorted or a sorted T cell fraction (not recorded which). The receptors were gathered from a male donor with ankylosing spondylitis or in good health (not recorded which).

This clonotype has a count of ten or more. The CDR3: CASSLGGPGSTEAFF. The CDR3 DNA sequence: TGCGCCAGCAGCTTGGGGGGCCCAGGGAGCACTGAAGCTTTCTTT. The chain recombines TRBV5-1 with TRBJ1-1, with a possible D match to TRBD1 (5 bases). CDR3 length equals 15 residues. The V end lost 0 bases, the J end lost 4 bases, and 13 bases lay between the germline ends. Germline assignment: CDR1 SGHRS and CDR2 YFSETQ.

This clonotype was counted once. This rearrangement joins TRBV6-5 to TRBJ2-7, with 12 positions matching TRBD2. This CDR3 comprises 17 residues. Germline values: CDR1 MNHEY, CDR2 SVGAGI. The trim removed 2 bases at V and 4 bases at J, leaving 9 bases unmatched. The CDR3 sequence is CASSYRRLAGATYEQYF. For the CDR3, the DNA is TGTGCCAGCAGTTACCGAAGACTAGCGGGGGCCACATACGAGCAGTACTTC.

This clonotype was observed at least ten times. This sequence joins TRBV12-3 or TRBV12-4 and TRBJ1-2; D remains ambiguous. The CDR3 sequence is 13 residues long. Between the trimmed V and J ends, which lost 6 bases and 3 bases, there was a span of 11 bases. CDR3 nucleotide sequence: TGTGCCAGCAGCCCGCTTGTAGACTATGGCTACACCTTC. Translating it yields CASSPLVDYGYTF.

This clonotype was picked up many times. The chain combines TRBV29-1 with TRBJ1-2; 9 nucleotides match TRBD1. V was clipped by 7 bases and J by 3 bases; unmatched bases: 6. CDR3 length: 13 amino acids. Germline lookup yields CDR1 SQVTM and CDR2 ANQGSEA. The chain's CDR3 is CSGLQGADYGYTF. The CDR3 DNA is TGCAGCGGACTACAGGGGGCTGACTATGGCTACACCTTC.

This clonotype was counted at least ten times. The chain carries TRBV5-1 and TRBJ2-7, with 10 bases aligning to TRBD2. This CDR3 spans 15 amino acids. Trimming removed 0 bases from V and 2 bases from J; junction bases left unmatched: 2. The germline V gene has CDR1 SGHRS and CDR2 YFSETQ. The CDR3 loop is CASSLASGGTYEQYF. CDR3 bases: TGCGCCAGCAGCTTGGCTAGCGGGGGAACCTACGAGCAGTACTTC.